The subject of this entry is one T cell receptor beta chain. The antigen remains undetermined. J was trimmed by 0 bases and V by 3 bases; bases with no gene match: 7. This CDR3 has 17 amino acids. Looked up from germline, CDR1 is SEHNR and CDR2 is FQNEAQ (reference sequence). This specimen comes from a study of early T cells in non-severe SARS-CoV-2 infection. About the study: Chains from this unsorted whole-blood bulk RNA could not be paired. Study outcomes and limitations: Lookups in VDJdb leaned toward anti-spike CD8 responses and missed private and CD4 specificities.

Molecules of cDNA were individually given unique molecular identifiers that were attached to them. MiXCR, applied by TCRdb to the 5' RACE reads, yields one record per CDR3 protein. In the table there are roughly 30,000 distinct CDR3 sequences, approximately 4.3% of which are singletons. This TCR came from an adult who was a healthcare worker with PCR-confirmed SARS-CoV-2 infection or an uninfected control (not recorded which). V and J are TRBV7-9 and TRBJ2-1, with 8 nucleotides matching TRBD1. Sample: whole blood. CDR3 sequence reads: CASSFGRDRRSYNEQFF. The CDR3 nucleotides are TGTGCCAGCAGCTTTGGTCGGGACAGGCGCTCCTACAATGAGCAGTTCTTC.